The present T cell receptor (beta chain) was sequenced within a study of blood T cell repertoires in COVID-19. Turning to the study itself: Italy, Spain and the United States were the sources of the convalescent and acute COVID-19 samples. The analysed material was cDNA or gDNA that came from T cells, B-cell-depleted T cells, or PBMCs.

Source study methods: Cell counts per sample came from amplifying reference gene primers. TCRdb keeps only in-frame clones here, not all; method: immunoSEQ multiplex PCR. Clonal size and the V and J genes are those of that table, whereas D and trimming came from the DNA. The data contain some 150,000 clones, about four fifths of them singletons. CDR3 size: 15 residues. The germline V gene encodes CDR1 SGHRS and CDR2 YFSETQ. V dropped 0 bases and J dropped 8; count of bases not matched to a gene: 4. Source material: peripheral blood. The receptor was derived from a woman aged 80 or over with acute or convalescent COVID-19. The chain combines TRBV5-1 with TRBJ2-1; 11 bases line up with TRBD2. CDR3 sequence (DNA): TGCGCCAGCAGCTTGGCTAGCGGGGGGTCCGATGAGCAGTTCTTC. It translates to CASSLASGGSDEQFF.